The 22 T cell receptor beta chains below were found in one sample sequenced in a study of blood T cell repertoires in COVID-19. Some clones are missing from TCRdb's copy, which holds only in-frame ones; the method was immunoSEQ multiplex PCR. Of over 60,000 clones listed, about nine tenths are singletons. The sample was peripheral blood. The receptors were sampled from a woman older than 75 with active COVID-19.

The rearrangement links TRBV6-5 to TRBJ2-5, with 8 bases that match TRBD1. This CDR3 is built from 13 residues. Germline V gene lookup returns CDR1 MNHEY and CDR2 SVGAGI. V was clipped by 6 bases and J by 5 bases; unmatched bases: 5. The CDR3 sequence is CASRPRTGETQYF. The CDR3 coding sequence is TGTGCCAGCAGACCCAGGACAGGGGAGACCCAGTACTTC.

The chain carries TRBV18 and TRBJ2-5; TRBD1 matches 8 bases. The germline CDR1 and CDR2 sequences are KGHSH and LQKENI. This CDR3 has 14 amino acids. J gave up 4 bases and V 3 bases, and 4 bases lay outside the gene matches. The CDR3 spells CASSPNRGRETQYF. The DNA for the CDR3 is TGTGCCAGCTCACCTAACAGGGGGAGAGAGACCCAGTACTTC.

The CDR3 reads CASSFDSEAFF. As DNA, the CDR3 is TGTGCCAGCAGTTTTGACAGTGAAGCTTTCTTT. V and J are TRBV6-2 or TRBV6-3 and TRBJ1-1; a possible D gene is TRBD1 (5 bases). CDR1 and CDR2 from the germline V gene are MNHEY and SVGEGT. V was shortened by 4 bases and J by 7 bases, with 7 bases between the two germline ends. This CDR3 has 11 residues.

This clone was observed a few times. The chain combines TRBV6-5 with TRBJ2-7, with 11 nucleotides matching TRBD1. The CDR3 is made up of 14 amino acids. Germline V gene data show CDR1 as MNHEY and CDR2 as SVGAGI. V lost 6 bases and J lost 5; bases outside the gene matches: 6. The CDR3 DNA is TGTGCCAGCAGGGAGGGACAGGGGGGCGACGAGCAGTACTTC. Translated: CASREGQGGDEQYF.

J is TRBJ1-6 and V is TRBV2, with 7 bases that match TRBD1. Trimming removed 9 bases from V and 7 bases from J; junction bases left unmatched: 12. Germline CDR1 is SNHLY and CDR2 is FYNNEI. The CDR3 contains 15 residues. The DNA for the CDR3 is TGTGCCAGTAACGACAGGGAGGCCAGCAATTCACCCCTCCACTTT. Protein product: CASNDREASNSPLHF.

The chain combines TRBV10-3 with TRBJ1-5; 11 nucleotides line up with TRBD1. The CDR3 sequence is 16 residues long. Germline values: CDR1 ENHRY, CDR2 SYGVKD. The ends lost 10 bases at V and 2 bases at J; junction bases unmatched: 10. The CDR3 coding sequence is TGTGCCAGCGGGACAGGGGGAGTGAGTGGCAATCAGCCCCAGCATTTT. This codes for CASGTGGVSGNQPQHF.

The chain employs TRBV18 and TRBJ2-1, with 10 bases matching TRBD2. Germline-derived CDR1 and CDR2 are KGHSH and LQKENI. The CDR3 is 15 amino acids. V trimming: 3 bases; J trimming: 6 bases; junction bases outside the gene matches: 5. In DNA, the CDR3 is TGTGCCAGCTCACCGCTTACTAGCGGGACCAATGAGCAGTTCTTC. Encoded protein: CASSPLTSGTNEQFF.

This chain connects TRBV18 to TRBJ2-3; TRBD2 is a possible D gene (6 bases). Between the trimmed V and J ends, which lost 3 bases and 2 bases, there was a span of 18 bases. CDR3 length: 17 residues. From germline, CDR1 is KGHSH and CDR2 LQKENI. This chain's CDR3 is CASSPRGSGRFTDTQYF. The CDR3 DNA reads as TGTGCCAGCTCACCGCGGGGTAGCGGCAGGTTCACAGATACGCAGTATTTT.

The chain joins TRBV6-5 to TRBJ1-1; TRBD1 is a possible D gene (6 bases). V lost 7 bases to trimming and J lost 4 bases, with 16 bases between them. The CDR3 sequence is 14 residues long. Germline V gene data show CDR1 as MNHEY and CDR2 as SVGAGI. CDR3 in amino acids: CASIQRGGGTEAFF. The CDR3, as DNA: TGTGCCAGCATCCAAAGGGGAGGGGGCACTGAAGCTTTCTTT.

This clone was counted a few times. The J gene is TRBJ2-5, the V gene TRBV24-1, with 8 bases that match TRBD2. The V gene end was trimmed by 3 bases and the J gene end by 1 base; junction bases not matched to a gene: 15. CDR1 is KGHDR and CDR2 is SFDVKD in the germline V gene. The CDR3 is made up of 19 amino acids. CDR3 nucleotide sequence: TGTGCCACCAGTGATCGGATACTTACTAGCGGAGGTATCCAAGAGACCCAGTACTTC. It yields the protein CATSDRILTSGGIQETQYF.

V usage is TRBV9 and J usage is TRBJ2-3, with a weak D call TRBD2 (6 bases). The CDR3 covers 14 residues. V shed 0 bases and J shed 6 bases, with 11 bases lying between them. CDR1 and CDR2 (germline): SGDLS, YYNGEE. CDR3 DNA sequence: TGTGCCAGCAGCGTAGTGGCGGGATCTGATACGCAGTATTTT. It encodes CASSVVAGSDTQYF.

The V gene is TRBV9, the J gene TRBJ2-5, with TRBD2 matching over 10 bases. Per the germline V gene, CDR1 is SGDLS and CDR2 is YYNGEE. The length of the CDR3 is 16 residues. Germline trimming cut 3 bases from V and 4 bases from J; bases unmatched to any gene: 9. CDR3 bases: TGTGCCAGCAGCGCCCCAGTAGCGGGAGGTGGAGAGACCCAGTACTTC. Amino acid sequence: CASSAPVAGGGETQYF.

The chain couples TRBV18 to TRBJ1-3; no definite D call. V was pared by 6 bases and J by 4 bases, with 13 bases between. The germline CDR1 and CDR2 sequences are KGHSH and LQKENI. The CDR3 is made up of 14 amino acids. The CDR3 reads CASSRGVTGNTIYF. The CDR3 DNA reads as TGTGCCAGCTCGCGCGGGGTAACGGGAAACACCATATATTTT. The full variable domain, with the rest looked up from reference TRBV18 and TRBJ1-3, is NAGVMQNPRHLVRRRGQEARLRCSPMKGHSHVYWYRQLPEEGLKFMVYLQKENIIDESGMPKERFSAEFPKEGPSILRIQQVVRGDSAAYFCASSRGVTGNTIYFGEGSWLTVV.

This rearrangement joins TRBV25-1 to TRBJ2-3; D is uncertain. The germline V gene encodes CDR1 MGHDK and CDR2 SYGVNS. V was clipped by 7 bases and J by 4 bases, with 12 bases between them. The CDR3 length is 13 residues. The CDR3 reads CASTSFTADTQYF. CDR3 DNA sequence: TGTGCCAGCACAAGTTTTACGGCAGATACGCAGTATTTT.

V and J are TRBV18 and TRBJ2-2; 9 nucleotides align to TRBD1. J gave up 2 bases and V 6 bases, and 7 bases lay outside the gene matches. This CDR3 region has 16 residues. Germline lookup yields CDR1 KGHSH and CDR2 LQKENI. The CDR3 is CASSPGTGQNTGELFF. The CDR3 DNA sequence: TGTGCCAGCTCGCCCGGGACAGGGCAAAACACCGGGGAGCTGTTTTTT.

This clone has a handful of counts. The J gene is TRBJ2-3, the V gene TRBV30; 11 positions agree with TRBD2. Germline CDR1 and CDR2: GTSNPN and SVGIG (reference sequence). Unmatched junction bases numbered 2, after V lost 7 bases and J lost 2 bases. The CDR3 spans 13 residues. The CDR3 DNA is TGTGCCTCGGGACTAGCGGTCACAGATACGCAGTATTTT. Translating gives CASGLAVTDTQYF.

The sample holds many counts of this clone. This sequence joins TRBV19 and TRBJ2-2, with a possible D match to TRBD2 (5 bases). The CDR3 is made up of 16 amino acids. Germline lookup yields CDR1 LNHDA and CDR2 SQIVND (reference sequence). The V end was cut by 3 bases, the J end by 2 bases, with 13 bases between. The CDR3 here is CASSILGAANTGELFF. The CDR3, as DNA: TGTGCCAGTAGTATCTTAGGAGCGGCAAACACCGGGGAGCTGTTTTTT. Full variable domain (outside the CDR3, taken from reference TRBV19 and TRBJ2-2): DGGITQSPKYLFRKEGQNVTLSCEQNLNHDAMYWYRQDPGQGLRLIYYSQIVNDFQKGDIAEGYSVSREKKESFPLTVTSAQKNPTAFYLCASSILGAANTGELFFGEGSRLTVL.

The chain couples TRBV4-3 to TRBJ2-7, with D possibly TRBD2 on 5 matching bases. The CDR3 totals 16 residues. Germline CDR1 reads LGHNA; CDR2 reads YSLEER. V lost 0 bases to trimming and J lost 3 bases, with 15 bases between them. The CDR3 sequence: CASSQEWHGGYYEQYF. CDR3 coding DNA: TGCGCCAGCAGCCAAGAATGGCACGGCGGGTACTACGAGCAGTACTTC.

V is TRBV6-5 and J is TRBJ2-5; 9 nucleotides line up with TRBD2. The CDR3 is made up of 16 amino acids. V lost 0 bases to trimming and J lost 3 bases; unmatched junction nucleotides: 5. The germline gives CDR1 MNHEY, CDR2 SVGAGI. CDR3 sequence (DNA): TGTGCCAGCAGTTACTCGCCGACTAGCGGTAAAGAGACCCAGTACTTC. Amino acids: CASSYSPTSGKETQYF.

The genes are TRBV25-1 and TRBJ2-1; 8 nucleotides align to TRBD1. The trim removed 2 bases at V and 4 bases at J, leaving 4 bases unmatched. The CDR3 has 15 amino acids. Germline CDR1 MGHDK, CDR2 SYGVNS. For the CDR3, the DNA is TGTGCCAGCAGTGAAGGACAGGGTCGGTACAATGAGCAGTTCTTC. Translated: CASSEGQGRYNEQFF.

This chain links TRBV9 with TRBJ1-1; D is ambiguous. Trimming took 0 bases from V and 1 from J, leaving 4 bases between them. Germline V gene data show CDR1 as SGDLS and CDR2 as YYNGEE. The CDR3 extends over 13 amino acids. The CDR3 sequence is CASSVAGNTEAFF. The CDR3 DNA sequence: TGTGCCAGCAGCGTAGCGGGGAACACTGAAGCTTTCTTT.

The chain recombines TRBV19 with TRBJ2-7, with D perhaps matching TRBD1 (6 bases). Trimming removed 5 bases at V and 2 bases at J, with 10 bases between. Germline V gene lookup returns CDR1 LNHDA and CDR2 SQIVND (reference sequence). The CDR3 contains 13 residues. The CDR3 spells CASSAGTPYEQYF. CDR3 DNA: TGTGCCAGTAGTGCCGGGACACCCTACGAGCAGTACTTC.